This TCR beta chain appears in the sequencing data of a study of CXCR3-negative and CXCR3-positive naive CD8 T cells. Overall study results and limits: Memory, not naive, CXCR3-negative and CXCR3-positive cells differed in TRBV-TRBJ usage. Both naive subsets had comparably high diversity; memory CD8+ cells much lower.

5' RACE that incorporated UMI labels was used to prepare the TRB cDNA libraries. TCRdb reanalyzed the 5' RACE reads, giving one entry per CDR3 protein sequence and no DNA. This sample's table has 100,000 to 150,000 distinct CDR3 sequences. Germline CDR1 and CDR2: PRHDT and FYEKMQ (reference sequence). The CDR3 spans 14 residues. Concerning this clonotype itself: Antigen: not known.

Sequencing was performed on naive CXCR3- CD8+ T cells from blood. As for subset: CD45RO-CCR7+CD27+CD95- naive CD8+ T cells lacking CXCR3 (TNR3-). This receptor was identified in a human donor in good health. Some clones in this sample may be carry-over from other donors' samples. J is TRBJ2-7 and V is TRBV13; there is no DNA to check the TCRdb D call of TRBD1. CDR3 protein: CASSLAGPGHEQYF.